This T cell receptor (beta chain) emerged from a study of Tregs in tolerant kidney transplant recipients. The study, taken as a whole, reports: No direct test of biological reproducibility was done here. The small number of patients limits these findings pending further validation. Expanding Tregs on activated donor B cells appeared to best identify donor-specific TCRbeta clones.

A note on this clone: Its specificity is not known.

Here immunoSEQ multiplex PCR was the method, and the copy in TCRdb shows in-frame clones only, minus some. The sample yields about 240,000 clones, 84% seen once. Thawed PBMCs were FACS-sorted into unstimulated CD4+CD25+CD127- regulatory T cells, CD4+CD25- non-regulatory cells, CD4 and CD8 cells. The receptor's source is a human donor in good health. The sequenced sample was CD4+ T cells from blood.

CDR3 DNA sequence: TGTGCCTGGAGAGGGTATTCGGGGGGCTCCTACGAGCAGTACTTC. As protein: CAWRGYSGGSYEQYF. The chain recombines TRBV30 with TRBJ2-7, with 7 bases fitting TRBD2. The CDR3 consists of 15 residues. V gave up 3 bases and J gave up 0 bases; unmatched junction bases: 8. Germline CDR1 reads GTSNPN; CDR2 reads SVGIG (reference sequence).